These 25 T cell receptor beta chains were sequenced from one sample in a study of technical replicates of blood from several donors. Assay used: immunoSEQ multiplex PCR; TCRdb lists only in-frame clones, some missing. The sample shows approximately 89,000 clones, roughly 93% of them seen only once. The sequenced sample consisted of T cells isolated from PBMCs. Receptors originate from a human donor in good health.

The chain recombines TRBV9 with TRBJ1-2; weak D call: TRBD1 (5 bases). The ends were cut back, 4 bases at V and 2 bases at J, with 18 bases in the middle. This CDR3 has 16 residues. Germline V lookup: CDR1 SGDLS, CDR2 YYNGEE. The CDR3 is CASSPSGADRNYGYTF. The CDR3 DNA follows: TGTGCCAGCAGCCCTAGCGGGGCAGACCGAAACTATGGCTACACCTTC.

Only one count was recorded for this clone. The chain couples TRBV5-5 to TRBJ1-5; 7 nucleotides align to TRBD1. The CDR3 contains 17 residues. After removal of 3 bases from V and 1 base from J, the junction contained 10 bases not matched to a gene. The germline V gene has CDR1 SGHKS and CDR2 YYEKEE (reference sequence). CDR3 in amino acids: CASSYDFGTESNQPQHF. The DNA for the CDR3 is TGTGCCAGCAGCTACGACTTCGGGACAGAAAGCAATCAGCCCCAGCATTTT.

V is TRBV18 and J is TRBJ1-2; D unclear. The CDR3 has 14 residues. V was shortened by 2 bases and J by 8 bases, with 15 bases between the two germline ends. Germline V gives CDR1 KGHSH, CDR2 LQKENI. The CDR3 loop is CASSPGFNVRGYTF. The CDR3 nucleotides are TGTGCCAGCTCACCAGGGTTTAACGTGAGGGGCTACACCTTC.

The genes are TRBV7-3 and TRBJ1-1, with D tentatively TRBD1 (6 bases). CDR3 length: 13 amino acids. V lost 4 bases, J lost 1 base, and 7 bases lay in between. Germline CDR1 and CDR2: SGHTA and FQGTGA. CDR3 amino acids: CASSWGQNTEAFF. The CDR3 DNA is TGTGCCAGCAGCTGGGGACAGAACACTGAAGCTTTCTTT.

This chain joins TRBV6-6 and TRBJ1-4; D unclear. This CDR3 has 14 amino acids. The ends were cut back, 2 bases at V and 7 bases at J, with 11 bases in the middle. Germline V CDR1 and CDR2: MNHNY, SVGAGI (reference sequence). The CDR3 sequence is CASSYNPEVEKLFF. The CDR3 nucleotides read TGTGCCAGCAGTTACAATCCGGAGGTTGAAAAACTGTTTTTT.

This clone was found once. V gene TRBV5-6 combines with J gene TRBJ1-2, with 7 bases that match TRBD1. This CDR3 region has 11 residues. V gave up 2 bases and J gave up 13 bases; unmatched junction bases: 5. CDR1 is SGHDT, CDR2 YYEEEE, per germline. CDR3 coding DNA: TGTGCCAGCAGCTTTCCGGGACAGTTCACCTTC. It encodes CASSFPGQFTF. Together with reference TRBV5-6 and TRBJ1-2, the CDR3 gives the full variable domain: DAGVTQSPTHLIKTRGQQVTLRCSPKSGHDTVSWYQQALGQGPQFIFQYYEEEERQRGNFPDRFSGHQFPNYSSELNVNALLLGDSALYLCASSFPGQFTFGSGTRLTVV.

The rearrangement links TRBV18 to TRBJ1-1; D remains unclear. This CDR3 comprises 17 residues. Germline CDR1 reads KGHSH; CDR2 reads LQKENI. V shed 1 base and J shed 0 bases, with 15 bases lying between them. In DNA form, the CDR3 reads TGTGCCAGCTCACCACAGCAGGTGATAGTCATGAACACTGAAGCTTTCTTT. Residues: CASSPQQVIVMNTEAFF.

This clone was recorded only once. The chain couples TRBV28 to TRBJ2-7; 8 bases agree with TRBD1. Germline values: CDR1 MDHEN, CDR2 SYDVKM. Trimming cost V 3 bases and J 1 base; bases outside gene matches: 8. This CDR3 is built from 16 residues. This chain's CDR3 is CASSFYSGQVSYEQYF. The CDR3 DNA is TGTGCCAGCAGTTTCTATTCGGGACAGGTATCCTACGAGCAGTACTTC.

V is TRBV4-3 and J is TRBJ2-5, with 7 bases that match TRBD2. Trimming cost V 0 bases and J 3 bases; bases outside gene matches: 7. The CDR3 totals 16 residues. Germline loops: CDR1 LGHNA, CDR2 YSLEER. The CDR3 DNA sequence: TGCGCCAGCAGCCAAGAAGGTAGCGGGTCCAAAGAGACCCAGTACTTC. Amino acid sequence: CASSQEGSGSKETQYF.

The chain couples TRBV21-1 to TRBJ1-5; the D call of TRBD1 is as the table states it, not checked on the DNA. TRBV21-1 is a documented pseudogene. The CDR3 has 15 residues. The CDR3 sequence: CASSKEAQDNQPQHF. The CDR3 DNA is TGTGCCAGCAGCAAAGAAGCACAGGATAATCAGCCCCAGCATTTT.

This clone has just one count. This sequence joins TRBV6-4 and TRBJ1-4; the D gene is possibly TRBD1 (6 bases). Deletions cut 5 bases from V and 7 bases from J, with 17 bases between. Germline loops: CDR1 MRHNA, CDR2 SNTAGT. CDR3 size: 15 residues. The CDR3 DNA sequence: TGTGCCAGCAGTTGTCTGACAGGCGCTCCTGAAAAACTGTTTTTT. It translates to CASSCLTGAPEKLFF.

This chain joins TRBV27 and TRBJ2-3; D remains ambiguous. Trimming took 7 bases from V and 1 from J, leaving 12 bases between them. CDR3 length: 14 amino acids. Germline loops: CDR1 MNHEY, CDR2 SMNVEV (reference sequence). The DNA for the CDR3 is TGTGCCAGCAACCTTGACGGAGGCACAGATACGCAGTATTTT. It translates to CASNLDGGTDTQYF.

This clone was observed once. The chain has TRBV6-4 and TRBJ1-2; 7 positions agree with TRBD1. Per the germline V gene, CDR1 is MRHNA and CDR2 is SNTAGT. This CDR3 is built from 16 residues. Trimming at V came to 3 bases and at J to 4 bases, leaving 11 bases not matched to a gene. CDR3 sequence: CASSEVGGPGVYGYTF. Written as DNA, the CDR3 is TGTGCCAGCAGTGAAGTAGGGGGCCCGGGGGTCTATGGCTACACCTTC.

V is TRBV4-1 and J is TRBJ1-3; D unclear. The CDR3 is 16 residues long. CDR1 and CDR2 (germline): MGHRA, YSYEKL. Trimming cost V 1 base and J 0 bases, with 10 bases left between them. CDR3: CASSQVGRASGNTIYF. Written as DNA, the CDR3 is TGCGCCAGCAGCCAAGTTGGGCGGGCCTCTGGAAACACCATATATTTT.

This clone occurred once. The J gene is TRBJ2-3, the V gene TRBV29-1, with a tentative D call TRBD1 (6 bases). The CDR3 loop spans 14 amino acids. V lost 4 bases, J lost 2 bases, and 13 bases lay in between. Germline V lookup: CDR1 SQVTM, CDR2 ANQGSEA. CDR3 protein: CSVGTGTYTDTQYF. The CDR3 bases are TGCAGCGTTGGAACAGGGACCTACACAGATACGCAGTATTTT.

The chain joins TRBV2 to TRBJ2-7; tentatively, D is TRBD1 (5 bases). The CDR3 is 14 residues long. The germline V gene has CDR1 SNHLY and CDR2 FYNNEI. Between the trimmed V and J ends, which lost 4 bases and 2 bases, there was a span of 12 bases. The CDR3 loop reads CASSVTGSAYEQYF. The CDR3 DNA sequence: TGTGCCAGCAGTGTAACAGGAAGTGCCTACGAGCAGTACTTC.

The rearrangement uses TRBV20-1 and TRBJ2-7; D remains ambiguous. Trimming removed 2 bases at V and 2 bases at J, with 4 bases between. The germline V gene has CDR1 DFQATT and CDR2 SNEGSKA (reference sequence). The CDR3 loop spans 11 amino acids. The CDR3 sequence is CSARPTYEQYF. The CDR3 coding sequence is TGCAGTGCTAGACCTACCTACGAGCAGTACTTC.

The CDR3 here is CASSQVGAQQDTQYF. The CDR3 region has the DNA TGCGCCAGCAGCCAAGTTGGAGCTCAGCAGGATACGCAGTATTTT. V and J are TRBV4-1 and TRBJ2-3; D is unresolved. Germline loops: CDR1 MGHRA, CDR2 YSYEKL. Trimming left V 1 base short and J 6 bases short, with 14 bases between. The CDR3 has 15 residues.

The V and J genes are TRBV13 and TRBJ1-1; 8 nucleotides line up with TRBD1. Germline CDR1 PRHDT, CDR2 FYEKMQ (reference sequence). This CDR3 comprises 17 residues. J lost 1 base, V lost 4 bases, and 11 bases had no gene match. For the CDR3, the DNA is TGTGCCAGCAGCTCCGGGACAGGTGCTACTCAGAACACTGAAGCTTTCTTT. Translating gives CASSSGTGATQNTEAFF.

The chain links TRBV9 to TRBJ2-5, with D possibly being TRBD1 (5 bases). Germline CDR1 and CDR2: SGDLS and YYNGEE. The ends were cut back, 4 bases at V and 0 bases at J, with 10 bases in the middle. This CDR3 is built from 14 residues. In nucleotides, the CDR3 is TGTGCCAGCAGCCGACGACAGTACCAAGAGACCCAGTACTTC. As protein: CASSRRQYQETQYF.

The gene calls are TRBV6-5 and TRBJ2-7; TRBD1 matches 9 bases. The germline gives CDR1 MNHEY, CDR2 SVGAGI. The CDR3 is made up of 15 amino acids. The V segment lost 0 bases and the J segment 3 bases; nucleotides outside the gene matches: 3. For the CDR3, the DNA is TGTGCCAGCAGTTACTCGCCGACAGGGGGCTACGAGCAGTACTTC. Translated: CASSYSPTGGYEQYF.

This chain links TRBV19 with TRBJ2-7; 8 bases fit TRBD1. Germline assignment: CDR1 LNHDA and CDR2 SQIVND (reference sequence). This CDR3 contains 12 residues. Trimming cost V 6 bases and J 5 bases; bases outside gene matches: 3. The CDR3 sequence is CASRTGDHEQYF. The CDR3 nucleotides are TGTGCCAGTAGGACAGGGGACCACGAGCAGTACTTC. Filled out from reference TRBV19 and TRBJ2-7, the complete variable domain reads DGGITQSPKYLFRKEGQNVTLSCEQNLNHDAMYWYRQDPGQGLRLIYYSQIVNDFQKGDIAEGYSVSREKKESFPLTVTSAQKNPTAFYLCASRTGDHEQYFGPGTRLTVT.

The rearrangement uses TRBV11-2 and TRBJ1-1, with D maybe TRBD1 (5 bases). CDR1 is SGHAT and CDR2 is FQNNGV in the germline V gene. V was clipped by 0 bases and J by 1 base, with 9 bases between them. There are 15 residues in the CDR3. CDR3 protein: CASSLDLGQNTEAFF. Here the CDR3 DNA reads TGTGCCAGCAGCTTAGATCTCGGACAGAACACTGAAGCTTTCTTT.

This chain uses TRBV15 with TRBJ1-4; unclear D gene. Germline-derived CDR1 and CDR2 are LNHNV and YYDKDF (reference sequence). Trimming removed 3 bases from V and 3 bases from J, with 11 bases in between. The CDR3 is 15 amino acids. The CDR3 sequence is CATSRAQVSNEKLFF. CDR3 coding DNA: TGTGCCACCAGCAGGGCACAAGTTTCTAATGAAAAACTGTTTTTT.

The chain employs TRBV6-6 and TRBJ2-3; 8 nucleotides line up with TRBD2. Germline V gene sequence: CDR1 MNHNY, CDR2 SVGAGI (reference sequence). J was trimmed by 0 bases and V by 0 bases; bases with no gene match: 2. This CDR3 contains 16 residues. CDR3 DNA: TGTGCCAGCAGTTACTCCGCTAGCGGGAGCACAGATACGCAGTATTTT. This encodes CASSYSASGSTDTQYF.